The clone carrying this TCR beta chain was picked up many times. The antigen is unknown. This record comes from a study of neurological immune-mediated disorders. Study outcomes and limitations: The greatest degree of TCR clonal expansion was observed in HTLV-1-associated myelopathy, with the lowest in multiple sclerosis, below that of healthy controls. Expanded clones shared no identical CDR3 amino acid sequences across subjects, which suggested private TCR-beta repertoires in all groups.

The CDR3 is 17 amino acids. The J segment lost 5 bases and the V segment lost 1 base, leaving 8 bases of the junction unmatched. Germline V gene sequence: CDR1 MNHEY, CDR2 SMNVEV (reference sequence). cDNA was made by 5'RACE with 10-nucleotide random UMIs. TCRdb reprocessed the 5' RACE reads via MiXCR and lists one record per CDR3 protein. Among about 76,000 distinct CDR3 sequences listed, approximately 17% were seen once. The sequenced sample was PBMCs. The clonotype was recovered from a woman between 40 and 55 years old in good health. The chain carries TRBV27 and TRBJ2-2, with TRBD1 matching 9 bases. CDR3 sequence (DNA): TGTGCCAGCAGTTTATTCGGCGACAGGGGGTTTACCGGGGAGCTGTTTTTT. Translation: CASSLFGDRGFTGELFF.